This T cell receptor (beta chain) was identified during a study of a mutant IDH1 vaccine in newly diagnosed glioma. Study background: Beginning 4-6 weeks after radiotherapy alone, or with temozolomide cycles, vaccination took place.

CDR1 and CDR2 (germline): SEHNR, FQNEAQ (reference sequence). J lost 4 bases, V lost 5 bases, and 4 bases had no gene match. This CDR3 comprises 14 residues. Worth noting for this clone: Antigen: not known.

Specified time point: week 5, during vaccination. Vaccination used 300 ug of mutant IDH1 20-mer peptide per dose, with topical imiquimod. The protocol was immunoSEQ multiplex PCR, while the TCRdb copy is restricted to in-frame clones and leaves out a portion. Found here are roughly 51,000 clones, 65% to 90% of them singletons; the top ten hold roughly 3.2%. This TCR was recovered from a young woman with glioma. Some clones in this sample may be carry-over from other donors' samples. The material sequenced was PBMCs, taken from a glioma patient whose treatment included an IDH1 peptide vaccine. The rearrangement links TRBV7-9 to TRBJ1-4, with TRBD1 matching 7 bases. CDR3 residues: CASSPGGYNEKLFF. As DNA, the CDR3 is TGTGCCAGCAGCCCAGGGGGATATAATGAAAAACTGTTTTTT.